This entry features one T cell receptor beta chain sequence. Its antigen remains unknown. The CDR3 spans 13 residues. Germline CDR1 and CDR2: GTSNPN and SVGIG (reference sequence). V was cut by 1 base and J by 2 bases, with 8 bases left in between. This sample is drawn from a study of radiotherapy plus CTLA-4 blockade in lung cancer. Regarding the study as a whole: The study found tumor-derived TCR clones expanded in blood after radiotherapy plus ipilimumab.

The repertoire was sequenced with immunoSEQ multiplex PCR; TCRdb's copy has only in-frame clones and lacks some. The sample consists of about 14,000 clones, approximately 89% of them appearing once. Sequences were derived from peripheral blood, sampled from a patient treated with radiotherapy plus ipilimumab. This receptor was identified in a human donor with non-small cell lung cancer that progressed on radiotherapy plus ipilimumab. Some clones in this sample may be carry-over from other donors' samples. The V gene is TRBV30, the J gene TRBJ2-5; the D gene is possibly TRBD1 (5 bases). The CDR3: CAWSEGDQETQYF. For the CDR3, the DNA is TGTGCCTGGAGTGAAGGGGATCAAGAGACCCAGTACTTC.